The T cell receptor beta chain described here comes from a study of patients and donors after allogeneic stem cell transplantation. The CDR3 is 15 residues long. Trimming took off 1 base at V and 7 bases at J, with 16 bases between the two ends. CDR1 and CDR2 (germline): MGHRA, YSYEKL. MiXCR was run by TCRdb on the RT-PCR reads, yielding one entry per CDR3 protein. The table has roughly 960,000 distinct CDR3 sequences, roughly 17% seen once. This clonotype has a handful of counts. The clonotype originates from a human donor who was either an allogeneic HSCT recipient or a stem cell or donor lymphocyte infusion donor (not recorded which). It is not recorded whose cells these are; they may come from a transplant donor. The rearrangement uses TRBV4-1 and TRBJ2-5, with D perhaps matching TRBD2 (6 bases). The sample was blood, either unsorted or a sorted T cell fraction (not recorded which). CDR3 in DNA: TGCGCCAGCAGCCAAGTGGGTCCGGGACTGGTGACCCAGTACTTC. The encoded protein is CASSQVGPGLVTQYF.